There are many counts of the clone carrying this T cell receptor (beta chain). Together with a sample-barcoded 5' primer, a J-beta primer mix was included in a second PCR lasting about 7 to 11 cycles. Each CDR3 protein gets one entry after TCRdb re-called the 5' RACE reads with MiXCR. The sample has 900,000 to 950,000 distinct CDR3 sequences; roughly 28% are singletons. The entry originates in a study of blood T cells in healthy people across ages. Germline loops: CDR1 LGHNA, CDR2 YSLEER. This CDR3 has 14 residues. Trimming cost V 0 bases and J 7 bases, with 13 bases left between them. The same sample was also studied in work on T cells of mothers and their children. That paper adds: The whole RNA yield was converted to cDNA, approximately 1.6 ug per 15 ul. Barcodes for each sample and 2-4 random nucleotides were added by the M1S primer used in the second PCR. Reads recorded for TCR beta CDR3 numbered over 10 million per mother and about 3 million per child.

Sequencing was done on a sample of blood. The TCR was taken from a woman in her 40s in good health. The chain links TRBV4-3 to TRBJ2-7; D is tentatively TRBD1 or TRBD2 (5 bases each). This chain's CDR3 is CASSQDGGSVEQYF. The DNA for the CDR3 is TGCGCCAGCAGCCAAGATGGGGGATCGGTAGAGCAGTACTTC.